This T cell receptor beta chain was identified in a study of T cell responses to AZD1222 COVID-19 vaccine. Clones were read by immunoSEQ multiplex PCR, and TCRdb kept only the in-frame ones, dropping some. The sample has roughly 170,000 clones, about 91% seen once. The sample was peripheral blood, taken on day 0 of AZD1222 vaccination. This receptor was obtained from an adult in good health.

The CDR3 protein is CASSPKDSETQYF. For the CDR3, the DNA is TGCGCCAGCAGCCCAAAGGACAGCGAGACCCAGTACTTC. J is TRBJ2-5 and V is TRBV4-1; D is perhaps TRBD1 (6 bases). The CDR3 is 13 residues long. Germline CDR1 MGHRA, CDR2 YSYEKL. Trimming took 4 bases from V and 5 from J, leaving 11 bases between them.